The entry below describes one T cell receptor beta chain. Its matching antigen is unknown. This sample stems from a study of T cell repertoires in cytomegalovirus infection. MiXCR, applied by TCRdb to the reads, yields one record per CDR3 protein. The sample has a few hundred thousand distinct CDR3 sequences; around a third are singletons. The sample in question was cultured PBMCs, obtained from culture after CMV antigen stimulation. The sequence was obtained from a human donor in good health (CMV status not recorded). Some clones in this sample may be carry-over from other donors' samples.

CDR3 in amino acids: CASSSRTGPTGELFF. CDR3 bases: TGTGCCAGCAGCTCCCGGACAGGCCCCACCGGGGAGCTGTTTTTT. The genes are TRBV7-3 and TRBJ2-2; 7 bases align to TRBD1. After removal of 4 bases from V and 4 bases from J, the junction contained 6 bases not matched to a gene. CDR1 is SGHTA, CDR2 FQGTGA, per germline. CDR3 length equals 15 residues.